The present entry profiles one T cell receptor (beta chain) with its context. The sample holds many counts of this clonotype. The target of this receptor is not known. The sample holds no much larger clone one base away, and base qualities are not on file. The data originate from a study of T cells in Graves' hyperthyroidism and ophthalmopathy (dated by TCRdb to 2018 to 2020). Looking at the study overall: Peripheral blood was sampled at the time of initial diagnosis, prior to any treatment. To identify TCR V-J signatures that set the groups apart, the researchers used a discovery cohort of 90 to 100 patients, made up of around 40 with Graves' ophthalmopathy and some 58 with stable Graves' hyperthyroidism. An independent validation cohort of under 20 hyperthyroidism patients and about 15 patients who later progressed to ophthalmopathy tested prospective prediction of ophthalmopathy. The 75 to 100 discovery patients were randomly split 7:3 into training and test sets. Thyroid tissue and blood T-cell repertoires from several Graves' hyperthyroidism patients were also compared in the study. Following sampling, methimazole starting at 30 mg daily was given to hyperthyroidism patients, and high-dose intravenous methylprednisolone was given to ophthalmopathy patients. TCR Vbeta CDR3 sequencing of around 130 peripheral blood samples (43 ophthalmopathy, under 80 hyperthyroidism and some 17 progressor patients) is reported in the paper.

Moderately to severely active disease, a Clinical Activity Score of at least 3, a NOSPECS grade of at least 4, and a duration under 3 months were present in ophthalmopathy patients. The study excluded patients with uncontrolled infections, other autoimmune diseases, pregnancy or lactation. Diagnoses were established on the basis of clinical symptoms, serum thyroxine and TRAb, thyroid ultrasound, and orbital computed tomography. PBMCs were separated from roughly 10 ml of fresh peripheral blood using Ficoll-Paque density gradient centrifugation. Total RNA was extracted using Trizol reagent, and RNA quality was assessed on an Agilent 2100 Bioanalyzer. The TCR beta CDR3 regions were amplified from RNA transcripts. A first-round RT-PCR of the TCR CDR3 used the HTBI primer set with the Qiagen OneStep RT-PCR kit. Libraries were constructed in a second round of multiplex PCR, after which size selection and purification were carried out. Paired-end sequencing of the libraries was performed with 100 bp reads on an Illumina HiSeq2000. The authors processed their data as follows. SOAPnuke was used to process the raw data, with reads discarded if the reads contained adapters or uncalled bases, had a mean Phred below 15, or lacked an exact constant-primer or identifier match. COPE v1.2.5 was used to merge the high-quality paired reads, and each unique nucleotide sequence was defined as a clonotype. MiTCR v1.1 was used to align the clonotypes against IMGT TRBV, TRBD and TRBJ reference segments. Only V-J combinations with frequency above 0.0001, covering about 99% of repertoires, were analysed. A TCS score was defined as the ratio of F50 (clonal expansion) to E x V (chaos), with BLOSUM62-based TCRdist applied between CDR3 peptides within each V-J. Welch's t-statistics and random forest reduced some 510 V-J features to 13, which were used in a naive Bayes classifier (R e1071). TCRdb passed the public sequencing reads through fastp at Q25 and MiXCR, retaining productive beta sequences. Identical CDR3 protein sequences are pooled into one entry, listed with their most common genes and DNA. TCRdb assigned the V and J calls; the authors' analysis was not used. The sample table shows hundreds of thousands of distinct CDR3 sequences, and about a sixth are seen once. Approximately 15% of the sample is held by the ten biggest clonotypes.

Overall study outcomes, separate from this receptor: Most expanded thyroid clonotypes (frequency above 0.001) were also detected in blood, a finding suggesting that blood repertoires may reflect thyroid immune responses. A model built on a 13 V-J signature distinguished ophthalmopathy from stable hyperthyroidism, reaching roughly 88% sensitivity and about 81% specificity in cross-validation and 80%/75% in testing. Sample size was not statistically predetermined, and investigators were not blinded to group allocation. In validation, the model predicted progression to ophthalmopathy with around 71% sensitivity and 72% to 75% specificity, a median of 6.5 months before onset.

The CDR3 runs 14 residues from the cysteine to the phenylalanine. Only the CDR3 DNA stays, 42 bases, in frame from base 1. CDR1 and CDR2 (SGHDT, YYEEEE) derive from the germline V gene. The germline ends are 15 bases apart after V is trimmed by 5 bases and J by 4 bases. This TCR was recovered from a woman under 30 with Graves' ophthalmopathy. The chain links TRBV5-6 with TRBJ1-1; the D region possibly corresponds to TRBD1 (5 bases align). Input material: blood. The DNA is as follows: TGTGCCAGCAGGGAACTGAGGAGGGGCACTGAAGCTTTCTTT. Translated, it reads CASRELRRGTEAFF.